The T cell receptor beta chain described here comes from a study of a mutant IDH1 vaccine in newly diagnosed glioma. Study information: Patients were pretreated with radiotherapy, temozolomide, or both, mostly both.

Study-wide results and limits: Patients showed vaccine-induced immune responses at a rate of 80% to 95%. Pseudoprogression seemed unlinked to shifts in top peripheral T cell clonotypes.

The time point was: baseline, week 1 (first vaccination visit). Treatment of the sample: pre-vaccination baseline after standard-of-care therapy. Donor tumors were new WHO grade 3 or 4 IDH1-mutant, ATRX-lost astrocytomas. Of note for this clone: Its antigen is still unknown.

The assay was immunoSEQ multiplex PCR, and TCRdb's table has in-frame clones only and misses some. The sample includes 55,000 to 70,000 clones, around 86% of them seen just once. Germline values: CDR1 SGHRS, CDR2 YFSETQ. The CDR3 totals 15 residues. V gave up 3 bases and J gave up 6 bases, with 18 bases separating them. Specimen: PBMCs, collected from a glioma patient treated with radiotherapy, temozolomide or both. The sequence came from a man aged 25 to 40 with glioma. This rearrangement joins TRBV5-1 to TRBJ1-2; TRBD1 is a possible D gene (6 bases). The CDR3 DNA reads as TGCGCCAGCAGCTCGACGTGGGGGGCGGCGAATGGCTACACCTTC. Residues: CASSSTWGAANGYTF.